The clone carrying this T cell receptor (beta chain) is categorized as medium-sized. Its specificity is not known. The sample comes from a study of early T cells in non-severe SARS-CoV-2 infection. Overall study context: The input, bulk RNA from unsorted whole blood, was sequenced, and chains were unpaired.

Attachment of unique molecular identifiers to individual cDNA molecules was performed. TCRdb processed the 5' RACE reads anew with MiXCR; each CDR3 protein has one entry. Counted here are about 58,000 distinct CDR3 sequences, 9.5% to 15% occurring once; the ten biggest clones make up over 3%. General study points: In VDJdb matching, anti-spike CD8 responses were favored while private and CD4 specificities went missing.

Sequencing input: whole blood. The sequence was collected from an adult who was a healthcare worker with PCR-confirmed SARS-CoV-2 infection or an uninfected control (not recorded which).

The CDR3 DNA follows: TGTGCCAGCAGTTTAGAGACACTTTATAGCAATCAGCCCCAGCATTTT. It translates to CASSLETLYSNQPQHF. The chain is built from TRBV28 and TRBJ1-5; the D is unclear. This CDR3 has 16 amino acids. CDR1 and CDR2 (germline): MDHEN, SYDVKM. The V and J ends lost 2 bases and 0 bases respectively, with 11 bases between them.